This T cell receptor (beta chain) appears in the sequencing data of a study of Ad26.COV2.S vaccination and SARS-CoV-2 variants. Treatment here: some 19 received Ad26.COV2.S at low or high dose, single or two shots; five or six received placebo; per-sample allocation not given. Day 63 after the first vaccine or placebo injection was the time point for sampling. An adult aged 18-55 years in Boston served as the donor. A note on this clone: Its antigen is not known.

This CDR3 is 16 amino acids long. The V gene lost 3 bases and the J gene lost 7 bases, with 21 bases spanning the gap. The germline V gene has CDR1 LNHDA and CDR2 SQIVND (reference sequence). The data were produced by immunoSEQ multiplex PCR, yet TCRdb's version contains in-frame clones alone and is incomplete. The sample includes around 300,000 clones, less than 90% of them seen just once. Study-level points and caveats: Vaccine recipients and placebo recipients showed similar non-spike TCR breadth. Substantial breadth in spike-specific CD8+ and CD4+ T cell responses was reportedly seen after vaccination.

This sequence was found in a person aged 18-65 years who received the Ad26.COV2.S COVID-19 vaccine or a placebo. Sequenced material: peripheral blood, taken in a trial of Ad26.COV2.S vaccine versus placebo. The chain couples TRBV19 to TRBJ1-2; TRBD1 might be the D (6 bases). In DNA, the CDR3 is TGTGCCAGTAGTATTGAGGGACGGGGGCCCACCTTTGGCTACACCTTC. Translation gives CASSIEGRGPTFGYTF.